This entry features one TCR beta chain sequence. Its antigen is currently unknown. These data originate in a study of Graves' ophthalmopathy and Graves' hyperthyroidism. General observations from the study: Progression of ophthalmopathy was predicted by the model with roughly 70% sensitivity and roughly 73% specificity.

RNA transcripts provided the template for amplifying TCR beta CDR3 regions. Investigators did first-round RT-PCR with HTBI primers, then second-round multiplex PCR. Using its own MiXCR run on the multiplex PCR reads, TCRdb lists one record per CDR3 protein. The sample includes about 230,000 distinct CDR3 sequences, around 42% of them seen just once. For donors with ophthalmopathy, the disease showed moderate-to-severe activity, reached CAS ≥3 and NOSPECS ≥4, and had lasted under 3 months. V shed 0 bases, J shed 5 bases, and the junction held 4 bases outside the gene matches. The CDR3 has 15 amino acids.

The sequence was collected from an adult man with Graves' ophthalmopathy. J is TRBJ2-5 and V is TRBV12-3 or TRBV12-4; 9 bases are a match to TRBD1. Sequenced: peripheral blood. CDR3 in amino acids: CASSLAGQGRETQYF. CDR3 bases: TGTGCCAGCAGTTTAGCCGGACAGGGGCGGGAGACCCAGTACTTC.